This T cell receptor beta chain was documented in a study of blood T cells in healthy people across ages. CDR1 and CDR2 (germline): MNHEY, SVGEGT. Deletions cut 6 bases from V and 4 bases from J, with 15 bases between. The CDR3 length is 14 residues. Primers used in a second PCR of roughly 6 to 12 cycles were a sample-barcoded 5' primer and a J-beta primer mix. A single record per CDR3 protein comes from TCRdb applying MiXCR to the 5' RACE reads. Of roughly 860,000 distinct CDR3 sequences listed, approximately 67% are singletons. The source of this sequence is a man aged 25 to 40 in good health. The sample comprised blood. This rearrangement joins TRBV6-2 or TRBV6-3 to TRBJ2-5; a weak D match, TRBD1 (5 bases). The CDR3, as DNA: TGTGCCAGCAGCCCCCGGCCCCAGGGAGAGACCCAGTACTTC. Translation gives CASSPRPQGETQYF.